This is a list of T cell receptor beta chains from one sample in a study of T cell repertoires in cytomegalovirus infection. TCRdb re-called the reads with MiXCR, one entry per CDR3 protein. This sample has 350,000 to 450,000 distinct CDR3 sequences, with 18% found just once. Specimen: PBMCs. The receptors come from a human donor in good health (CMV status not recorded). Some clones in this sample may be carry-over from other donors' samples. Both conserved end residues are part of each CDR3. The order of the fields is clone size, D gene, V gene, J gene, CDR3 DNA, CDR3 protein. The D gene is left open where the match is weak. Expanded clones are given a class, and other clones once, few, many or no size at all.

once	TRBD1	TRBV29-1	TRBJ2-3	TGCAGCGTTGAAGGGTCAGGGGGTGTTGCAGATACGCAGTATTTT	CSVEGSGGVADTQYF
NA	TRBD2	TRBV11-2	TRBJ2-1	TGTGCCAGCAGCTTCGGGGGGGCTTGGGATGAGCAGTTCTTC	CASSFGGAWDEQFF
few	NA	TRBV4-1	TRBJ2-1	TGCGCCAGCAGAGGGTACTCCTACAATGAGCAGTTCTTC	CASRGYSYNEQFF
NA	NA	TRBV7-2	TRBJ1-2	TGTGCCAGCAGCCTAGGTCGGGGGCCTGGGTATGGCTACACCTTC	CASSLGRGPGYGYTF
NA	NA	TRBV20-1	TRBJ2-3	TGCAGTGCTACGGCGGGGAACACAGATACGCAGTATTTT	CSATAGNTDTQYF
few	NA	TRBV29-1	TRBJ1-2	TGCAGCGTTGGGGCGTCCCGGGGTCGCGGCTACACCTTC	CSVGASRGRGYTF
once	NA	TRBV19	TRBJ2-1	TGTGCCAGTAGTCCGATACAGGGCCGCTCCTACAATGAGCAGTTCTTC	CASSPIQGRSYNEQFF
many	NA	TRBV12-3/TRBV12-4	TRBJ2-3	TGTGCCAGCAGTTTAGCGCAAGGGGAACCTCAGTATTTT	CASSLAQGEPQYF
NA	NA	TRBV27	TRBJ2-2	TGTGCCAGCAGTTTATTTGGCAGATTAAACACCGGGGAGCTGTTTTTT	CASSLFGRLNTGELFF
few	TRBD2	TRBV6-1	TRBJ2-5	TGTGCCAGCAGGCCACTAGCGGGCGGAACGTACTTC	CASRPLAGGTYF
many	NA	TRBV7-8	TRBJ2-6	TGTGCCAGCAGCCTACAGGGAGATGGGTCTTTC	CASSLQGDGSF
many	TRBD1	TRBV2	TRBJ1-5	TGTGCCAGCAGTGACCCCAGGGGGGAGAACAATCAGCCCCAGCATTTT	CASSDPRGENNQPQHF
NA	NA	TRBV27	TRBJ2-7	TGTGCCAGCAGTTTAATCGGGACAAAATACGAGCAGTACTTC	CASSLIGTKYEQYF
NA	TRBD2	TRBV4-2	TRBJ2-1	TGTGCCAGCAGCCATCTCAGCGGGGGGGACAATGAGCAGTTCTTC	CASSHLSGGDNEQFF
many	NA	TRBV27	TRBJ2-7	TGTGCCAGCAGTTTGGTTCCGGGCCAGACCTACGAGCAGTACTTC	CASSLVPGQTYEQYF
many	NA	TRBV7-2	TRBJ1-2	TGTGCCAGCAGCCCCAGACGAACCAACTATGGCTACACCTTC	CASSPRRTNYGYTF
NA	TRBD2	TRBV20-1	TRBJ2-3	TGCAGTGCTAGAGACCCGACTAGCGGGAACACAGATACGCAGTATTTT	CSARDPTSGNTDTQYF
many	NA	TRBV7-6	TRBJ1-2	TGTGCCAGCAGCGCCCCGGGACTCGGTGGCTACACCTTC	CASSAPGLGGYTF
NA	NA	TRBV5-1	TRBJ1-1	TGCGCCAGCAGCTCGACACTCCTGAACACTGAAGCTTTCTTT	CASSSTLLNTEAFF
few	TRBD2	TRBV25-1	TRBJ2-7	TGTGCCAGCAGTGGACTAGGGGCGGGAGTGGAGTCCTACGAGCAGTACTTC	CASSGLGAGVESYEQYF
many	NA	TRBV10-3	TRBJ1-5	TGTGCCATCAGAATAGGTAGCAATCAGCCCCAGCATTTT	CAIRIGSNQPQHF
many	TRBD2	TRBV12-5	TRBJ2-1	TGTGCTAGTGGATCGGCCCGGACTAGGACCTACAATGAGCAGTTCTTC	CASGSARTRTYNEQFF
once	NA	TRBV7-6	TRBJ2-7	TGTGCCAGCAGCGAAAAACAGGGTGCCTACGAGCAGTACTTC	CASSEKQGAYEQYF
many	NA	TRBV5-4	TRBJ2-3	TGTGCCAGCAGCTCGCCCAGCTCTGGGACATGGAACACAGATACGCAGTATTTT	CASSSPSSGTWNTDTQYF
few	NA	TRBV6-2/TRBV6-3	TRBJ1-1	TGTGCCACCTTTTCGGGGGGCGTGAACACTGAAGCTTTCTTT	CATFSGGVNTEAFF
NA	TRBD2	TRBV7-2	TRBJ2-3	TGTGCCAGCAGGCGTAGCGGGGGGCCAGATACGCAGTATTTT	CASRRSGGPDTQYF